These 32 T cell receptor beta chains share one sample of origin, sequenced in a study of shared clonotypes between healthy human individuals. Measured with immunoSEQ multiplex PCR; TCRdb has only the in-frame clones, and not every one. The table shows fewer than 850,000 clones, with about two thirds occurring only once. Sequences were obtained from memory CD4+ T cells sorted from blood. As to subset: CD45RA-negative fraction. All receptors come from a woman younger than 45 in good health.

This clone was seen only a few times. This chain's CDR3 is CASSGGTGTYEQYF. The CDR3 nucleotides are TGCGCCAGCAGCGGAGGGACAGGTACCTACGAGCAGTACTTC. The rearrangement links TRBV5-1 to TRBJ2-7; 8 bases agree with TRBD1. J lost 2 bases, V lost 4 bases, and 5 bases had no gene match. The germline V gene has CDR1 SGHRS and CDR2 YFSETQ. This CDR3 has 14 amino acids.

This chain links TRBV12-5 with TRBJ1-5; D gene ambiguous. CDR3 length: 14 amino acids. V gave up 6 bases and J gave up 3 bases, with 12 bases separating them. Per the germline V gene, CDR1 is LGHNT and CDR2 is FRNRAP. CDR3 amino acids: CASGFGRINQPQHF. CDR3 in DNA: TGTGCTAGTGGCTTCGGACGGATCAATCAGCCCCAGCATTTT.

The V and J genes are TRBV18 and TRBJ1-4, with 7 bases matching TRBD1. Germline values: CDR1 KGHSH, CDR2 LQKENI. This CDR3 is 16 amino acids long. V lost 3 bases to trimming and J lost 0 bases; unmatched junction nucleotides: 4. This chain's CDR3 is CASSPWDRATNEKLFF. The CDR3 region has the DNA TGTGCCAGCTCACCCTGGGACAGAGCAACTAATGAAAAACTGTTTTTT.

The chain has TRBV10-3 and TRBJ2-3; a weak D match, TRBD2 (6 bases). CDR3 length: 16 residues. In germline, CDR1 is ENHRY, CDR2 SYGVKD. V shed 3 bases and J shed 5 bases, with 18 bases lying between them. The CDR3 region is CAISDNHSAGRDTQYF. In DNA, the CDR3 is TGTGCCATCAGTGACAACCACTCCGCGGGGCGAGATACGCAGTATTTT.

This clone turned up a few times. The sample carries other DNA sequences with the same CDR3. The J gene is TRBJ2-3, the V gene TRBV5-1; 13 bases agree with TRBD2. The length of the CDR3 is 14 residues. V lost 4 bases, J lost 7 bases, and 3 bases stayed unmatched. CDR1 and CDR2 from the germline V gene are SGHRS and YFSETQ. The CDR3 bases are TGCGCCAGCAGCCCTGGGACTAGCGGGAATACGCAGTATTTT. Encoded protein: CASSPGTSGNTQYF.

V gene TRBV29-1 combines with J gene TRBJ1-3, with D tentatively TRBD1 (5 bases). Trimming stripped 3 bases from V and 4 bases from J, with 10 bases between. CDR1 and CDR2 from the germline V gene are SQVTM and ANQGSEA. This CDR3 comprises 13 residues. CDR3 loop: CSVDGGAGNTIYF. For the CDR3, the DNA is TGCAGCGTTGACGGAGGGGCCGGAAACACCATATATTTT.

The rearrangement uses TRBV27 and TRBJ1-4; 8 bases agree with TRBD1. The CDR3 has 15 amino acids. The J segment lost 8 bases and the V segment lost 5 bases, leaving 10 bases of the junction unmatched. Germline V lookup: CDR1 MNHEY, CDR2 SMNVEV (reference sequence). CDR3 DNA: TGTGCCAGCAGTACCACTCGGACAGGGTGGGAAAAACTGTTTTTT. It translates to CASSTTRTGWEKLFF.

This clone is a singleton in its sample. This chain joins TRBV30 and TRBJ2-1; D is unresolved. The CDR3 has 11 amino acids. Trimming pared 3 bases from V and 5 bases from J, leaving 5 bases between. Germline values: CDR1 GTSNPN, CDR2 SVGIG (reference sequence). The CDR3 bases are TGTGCCTGGAGCCATAACAATGAGCAGTTCTTC. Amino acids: CAWSHNNEQFF.

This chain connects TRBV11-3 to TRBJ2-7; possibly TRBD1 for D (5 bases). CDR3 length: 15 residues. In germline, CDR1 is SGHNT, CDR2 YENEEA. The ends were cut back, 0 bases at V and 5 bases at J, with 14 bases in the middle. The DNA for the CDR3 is TGTGCCAGCAGCTTAGATTCGGCCAGGGCCAACGAGCAGTACTTC. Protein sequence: CASSLDSARANEQYF.

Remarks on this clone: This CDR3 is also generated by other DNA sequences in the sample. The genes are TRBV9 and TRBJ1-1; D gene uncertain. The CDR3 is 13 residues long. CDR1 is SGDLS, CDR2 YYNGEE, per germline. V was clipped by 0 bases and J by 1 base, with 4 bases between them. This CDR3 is CASSVAGNTEAFF. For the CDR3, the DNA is TGTGCCAGCAGCGTAGCCGGGAACACTGAAGCTTTCTTT.

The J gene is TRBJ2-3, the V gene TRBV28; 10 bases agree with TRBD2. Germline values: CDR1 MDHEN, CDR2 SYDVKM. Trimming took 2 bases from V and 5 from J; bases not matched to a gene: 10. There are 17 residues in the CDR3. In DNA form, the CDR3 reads TGTGCCAGCAGTTTAAGGGCCCTAGCGGGAGCTGGAGATACGCAGTATTTT. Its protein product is CASSLRALAGAGDTQYF.

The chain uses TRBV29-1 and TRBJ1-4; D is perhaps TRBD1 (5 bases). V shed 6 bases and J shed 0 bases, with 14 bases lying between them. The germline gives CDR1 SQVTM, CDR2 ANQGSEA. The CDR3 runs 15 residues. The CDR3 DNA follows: TGCAGCGTCGAGGGCACAGGTGCAACTAATGAAAAACTGTTTTTT. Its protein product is CSVEGTGATNEKLFF.

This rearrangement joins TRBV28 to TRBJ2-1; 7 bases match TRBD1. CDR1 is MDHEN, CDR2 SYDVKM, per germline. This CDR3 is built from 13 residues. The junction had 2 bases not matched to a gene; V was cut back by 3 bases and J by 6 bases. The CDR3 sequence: CASSLDRTNEQFF. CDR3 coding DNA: TGTGCCAGCAGTTTGGACAGGACCAATGAGCAGTTCTTC.

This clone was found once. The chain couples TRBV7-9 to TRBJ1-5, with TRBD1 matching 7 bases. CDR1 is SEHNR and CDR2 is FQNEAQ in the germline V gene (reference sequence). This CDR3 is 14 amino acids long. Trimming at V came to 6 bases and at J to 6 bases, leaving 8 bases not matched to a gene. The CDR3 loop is CASSGDSGVQPQHF. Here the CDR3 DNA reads TGTGCCAGCAGTGGGGACAGCGGAGTTCAGCCCCAGCATTTT.

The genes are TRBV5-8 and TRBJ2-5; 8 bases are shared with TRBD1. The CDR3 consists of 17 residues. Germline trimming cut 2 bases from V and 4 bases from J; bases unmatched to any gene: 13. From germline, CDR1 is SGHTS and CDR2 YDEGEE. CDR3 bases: TGTGCCAGCAGCTTAATGACAGGGGCCCTAAAAGGAGAGACCCAGTACTTC. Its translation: CASSLMTGALKGETQYF.

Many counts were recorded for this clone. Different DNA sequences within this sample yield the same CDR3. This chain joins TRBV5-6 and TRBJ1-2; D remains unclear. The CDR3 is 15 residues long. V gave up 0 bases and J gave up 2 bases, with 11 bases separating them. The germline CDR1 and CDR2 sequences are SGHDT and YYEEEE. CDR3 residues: CASSLVGSSNYGYTF. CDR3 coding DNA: TGTGCCAGCAGCTTGGTCGGCAGTTCAAACTATGGCTACACCTTC.

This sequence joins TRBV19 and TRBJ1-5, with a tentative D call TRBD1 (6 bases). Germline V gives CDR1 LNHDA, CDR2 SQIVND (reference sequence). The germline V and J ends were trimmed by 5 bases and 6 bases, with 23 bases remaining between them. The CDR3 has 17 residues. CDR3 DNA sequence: TGTGCCAGTAGTCTAAATACAGGGTCAAGGGGCGTTCAGCCCCAGCATTTT. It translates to CASSLNTGSRGVQPQHF. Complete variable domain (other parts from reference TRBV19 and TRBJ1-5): DGGITQSPKYLFRKEGQNVTLSCEQNLNHDAMYWYRQDPGQGLRLIYYSQIVNDFQKGDIAEGYSVSREKKESFPLTVTSAQKNPTAFYLCASSLNTGSRGVQPQHFGDGTRLSIL.

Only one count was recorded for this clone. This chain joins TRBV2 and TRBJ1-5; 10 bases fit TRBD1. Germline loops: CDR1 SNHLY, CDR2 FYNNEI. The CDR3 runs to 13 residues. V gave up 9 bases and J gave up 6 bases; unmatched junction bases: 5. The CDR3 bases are TGTGCCAGTGTCCGGGACAGGGGTCAGCCCCAGCATTTT. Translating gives CASVRDRGQPQHF.

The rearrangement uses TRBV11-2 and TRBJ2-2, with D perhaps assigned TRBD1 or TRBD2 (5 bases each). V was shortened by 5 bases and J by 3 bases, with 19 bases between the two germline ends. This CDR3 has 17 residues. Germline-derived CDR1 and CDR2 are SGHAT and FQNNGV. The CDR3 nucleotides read TGTGCCAGCAGCCCCCTTGTCGGGGCCCAGGACACCGGGGAGCTGTTTTTT. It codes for CASSPLVGAQDTGELFF.

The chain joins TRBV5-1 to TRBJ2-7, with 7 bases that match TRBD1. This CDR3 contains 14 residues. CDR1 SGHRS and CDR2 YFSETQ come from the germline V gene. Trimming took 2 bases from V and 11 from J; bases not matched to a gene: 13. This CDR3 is CASSLGQDRYLEYF. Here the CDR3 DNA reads TGCGCCAGCAGCTTAGGACAGGACCGGTATTTGGAGTACTTC. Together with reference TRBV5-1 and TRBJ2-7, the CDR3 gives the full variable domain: KAGVTQTPRYLIKTRGQQVTLSCSPISGHRSVSWYQQTPGQGLQFLFEYFSETQRNKGNFPGRFSGRQFSNSRSEMNVSTLELGDSALYLCASSLGQDRYLEYFGPGTRLTVT.

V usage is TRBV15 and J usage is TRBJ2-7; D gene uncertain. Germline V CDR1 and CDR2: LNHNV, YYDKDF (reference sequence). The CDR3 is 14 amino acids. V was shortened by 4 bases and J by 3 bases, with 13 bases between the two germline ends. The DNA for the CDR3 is TGTGCCACCAGCACCGGCCTTACGGTCTACGAGCAGTACTTC. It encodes CATSTGLTVYEQYF. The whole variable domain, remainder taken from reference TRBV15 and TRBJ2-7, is DAMVIQNPRYQVTQFGKPVTLSCSQTLNHNVMYWYQQKSSQAPKLLFHYYDKDFNNEADTPDNFQSRRPNTSFCFLDIRSPGLGDTAMYLCATSTGLTVYEQYFGPGTRLTVT.

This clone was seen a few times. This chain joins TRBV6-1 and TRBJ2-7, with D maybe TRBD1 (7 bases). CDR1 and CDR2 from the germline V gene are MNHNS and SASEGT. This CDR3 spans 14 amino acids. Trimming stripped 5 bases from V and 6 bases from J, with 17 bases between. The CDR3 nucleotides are TGTGCCAGCAGTCCCCTCGGGGGACAGCTCGAGCAGTACTTC. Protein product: CASSPLGGQLEQYF.

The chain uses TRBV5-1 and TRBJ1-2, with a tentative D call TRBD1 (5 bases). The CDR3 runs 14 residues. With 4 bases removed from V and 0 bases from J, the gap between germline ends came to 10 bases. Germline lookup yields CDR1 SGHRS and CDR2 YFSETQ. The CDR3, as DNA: TGCGCCAGCAGCCGAGACAGACCTAACTATGGCTACACCTTC. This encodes CASSRDRPNYGYTF. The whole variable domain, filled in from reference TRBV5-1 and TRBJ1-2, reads KAGVTQTPRYLIKTRGQQVTLSCSPISGHRSVSWYQQTPGQGLQFLFEYFSETQRNKGNFPGRFSGRQFSNSRSEMNVSTLELGDSALYLCASSRDRPNYGYTFGSGTRLTVV.

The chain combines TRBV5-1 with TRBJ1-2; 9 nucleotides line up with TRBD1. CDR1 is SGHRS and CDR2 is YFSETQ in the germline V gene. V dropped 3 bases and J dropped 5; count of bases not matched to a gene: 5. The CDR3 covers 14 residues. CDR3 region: CASSWQQGAYGYTF. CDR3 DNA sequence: TGCGCCAGCAGCTGGCAACAGGGGGCGTATGGCTACACCTTC. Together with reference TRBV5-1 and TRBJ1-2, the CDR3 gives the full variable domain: KAGVTQTPRYLIKTRGQQVTLSCSPISGHRSVSWYQQTPGQGLQFLFEYFSETQRNKGNFPGRFSGRQFSNSRSEMNVSTLELGDSALYLCASSWQQGAYGYTFGSGTRLTVV.

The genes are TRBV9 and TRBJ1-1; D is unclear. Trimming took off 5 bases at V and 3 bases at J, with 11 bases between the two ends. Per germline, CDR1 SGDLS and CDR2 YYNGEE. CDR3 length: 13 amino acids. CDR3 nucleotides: TGTGCCAGCAGGGAGACCGGGGACACTGAAGCTTTCTTT. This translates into CASRETGDTEAFF.

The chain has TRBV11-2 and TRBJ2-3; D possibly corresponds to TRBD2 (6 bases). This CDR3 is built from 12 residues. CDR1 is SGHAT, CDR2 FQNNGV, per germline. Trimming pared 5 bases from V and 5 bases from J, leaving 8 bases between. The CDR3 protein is CASSQGGDTQYF. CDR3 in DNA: TGTGCCAGCAGCCAGGGAGGAGATACGCAGTATTTT.

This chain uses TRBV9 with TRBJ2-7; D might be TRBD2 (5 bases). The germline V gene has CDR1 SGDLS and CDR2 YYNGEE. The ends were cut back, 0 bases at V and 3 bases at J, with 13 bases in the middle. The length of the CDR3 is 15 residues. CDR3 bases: TGTGCCAGCAGCGTAGCGTGGGAGTCCATCTACGAGCAGTACTTC. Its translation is CASSVAWESIYEQYF.

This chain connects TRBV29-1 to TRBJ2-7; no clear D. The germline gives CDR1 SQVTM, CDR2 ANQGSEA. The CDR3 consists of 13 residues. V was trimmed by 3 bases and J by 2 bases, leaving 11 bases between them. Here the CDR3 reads CSVELTATYEQYF. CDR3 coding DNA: TGCAGCGTTGAGCTTACGGCGACCTACGAGCAGTACTTC.

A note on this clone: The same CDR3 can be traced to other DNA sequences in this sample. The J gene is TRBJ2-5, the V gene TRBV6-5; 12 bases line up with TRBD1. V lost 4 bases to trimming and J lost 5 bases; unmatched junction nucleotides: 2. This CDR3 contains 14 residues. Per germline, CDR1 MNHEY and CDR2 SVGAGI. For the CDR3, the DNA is TGTGCCAGCAGTTGGGACAGGGGGCAGGAGACCCAGTACTTC. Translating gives CASSWDRGQETQYF.

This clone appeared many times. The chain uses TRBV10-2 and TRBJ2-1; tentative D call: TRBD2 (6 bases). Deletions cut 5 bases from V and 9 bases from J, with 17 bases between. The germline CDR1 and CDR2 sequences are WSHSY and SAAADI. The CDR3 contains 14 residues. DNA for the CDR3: TGCGCCAGCAGTTTGACTAGTCGGTCGGGTGAGCAGTTCTTC. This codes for CASSLTSRSGEQFF.

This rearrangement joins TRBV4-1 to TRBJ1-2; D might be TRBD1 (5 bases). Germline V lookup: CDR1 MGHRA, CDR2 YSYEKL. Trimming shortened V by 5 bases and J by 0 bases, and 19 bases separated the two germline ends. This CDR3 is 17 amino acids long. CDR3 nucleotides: TGCGCCAGCAGCGATCGAACAGGCAGGAAAGCTAACTATGGCTACACCTTC. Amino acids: CASSDRTGRKANYGYTF.

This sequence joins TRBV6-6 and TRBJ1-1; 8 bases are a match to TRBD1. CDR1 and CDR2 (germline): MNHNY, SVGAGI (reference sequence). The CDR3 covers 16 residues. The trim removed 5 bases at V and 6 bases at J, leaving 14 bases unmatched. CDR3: CASSPHWTGLESEAFF. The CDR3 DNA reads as TGTGCCAGCAGTCCGCACTGGACAGGGTTGGAGTCTGAAGCTTTCTTT.